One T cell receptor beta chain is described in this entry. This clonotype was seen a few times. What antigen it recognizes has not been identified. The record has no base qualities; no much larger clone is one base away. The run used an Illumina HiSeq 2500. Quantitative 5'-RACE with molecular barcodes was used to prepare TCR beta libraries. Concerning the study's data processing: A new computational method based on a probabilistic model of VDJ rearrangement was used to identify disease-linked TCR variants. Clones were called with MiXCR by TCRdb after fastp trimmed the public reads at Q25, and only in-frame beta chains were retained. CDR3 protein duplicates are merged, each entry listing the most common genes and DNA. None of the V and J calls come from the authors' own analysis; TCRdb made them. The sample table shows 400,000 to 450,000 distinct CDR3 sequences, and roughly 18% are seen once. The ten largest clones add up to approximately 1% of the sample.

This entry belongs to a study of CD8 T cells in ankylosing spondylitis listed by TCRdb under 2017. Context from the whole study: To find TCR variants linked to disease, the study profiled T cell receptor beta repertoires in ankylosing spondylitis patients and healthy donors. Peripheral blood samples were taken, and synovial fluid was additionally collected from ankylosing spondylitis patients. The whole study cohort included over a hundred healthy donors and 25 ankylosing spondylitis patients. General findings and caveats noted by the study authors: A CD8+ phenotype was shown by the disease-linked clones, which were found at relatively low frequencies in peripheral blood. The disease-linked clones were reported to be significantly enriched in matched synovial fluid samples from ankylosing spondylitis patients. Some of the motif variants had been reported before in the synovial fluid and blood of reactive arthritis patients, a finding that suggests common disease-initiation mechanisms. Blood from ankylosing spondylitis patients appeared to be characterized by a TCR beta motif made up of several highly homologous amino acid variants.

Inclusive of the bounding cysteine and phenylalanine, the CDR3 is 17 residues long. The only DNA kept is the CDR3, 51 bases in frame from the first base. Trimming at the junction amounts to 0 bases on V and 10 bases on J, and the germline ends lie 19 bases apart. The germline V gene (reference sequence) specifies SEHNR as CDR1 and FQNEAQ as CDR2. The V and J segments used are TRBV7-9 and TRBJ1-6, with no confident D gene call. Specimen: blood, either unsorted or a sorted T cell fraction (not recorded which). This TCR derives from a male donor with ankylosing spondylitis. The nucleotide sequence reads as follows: TGTGCCAGCAGCTTAGCGGATGGAGCTTCGCCCCGCTCACCCCTCCACTTT. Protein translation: CASSLADGASPRSPLHF.